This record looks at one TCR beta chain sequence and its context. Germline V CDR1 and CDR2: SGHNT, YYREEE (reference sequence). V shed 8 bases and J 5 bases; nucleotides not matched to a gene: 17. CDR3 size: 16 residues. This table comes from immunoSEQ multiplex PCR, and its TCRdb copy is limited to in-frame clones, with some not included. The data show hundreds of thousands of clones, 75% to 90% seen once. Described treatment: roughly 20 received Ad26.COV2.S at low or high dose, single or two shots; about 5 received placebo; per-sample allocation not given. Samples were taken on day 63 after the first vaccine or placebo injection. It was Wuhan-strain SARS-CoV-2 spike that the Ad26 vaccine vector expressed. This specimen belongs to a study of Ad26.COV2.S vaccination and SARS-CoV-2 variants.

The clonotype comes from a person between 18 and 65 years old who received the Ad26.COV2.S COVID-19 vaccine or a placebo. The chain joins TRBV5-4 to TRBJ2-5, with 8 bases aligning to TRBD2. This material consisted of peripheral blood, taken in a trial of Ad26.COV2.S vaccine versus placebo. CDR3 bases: TGTGCCAGTCGGCTTTCGGGGGGGCGGGTTAGTGAGACCCAGTACTTC. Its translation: CASRLSGGRVSETQYF.